This is a list of T cell receptor beta chains from one sample in a study of technical replicates of blood from four donors. The method was immunoSEQ multiplex PCR; TCRdb's version includes in-frame clones alone and lacks a portion of them. The profile covers approximately 80,000 clones, with roughly 98% appearing a single time and around 0.15% taken by the ten largest. The sequenced material came from T cells isolated from PBMCs. These receptors were taken from a human donor in good health. CDR3s leave out the opening cysteine and the closing phenylalanine or tryptophan.

V: TRBV7-9
J: TRBJ2-1
CDR3: ASSLAETSGDNEQF

V: TRBV6-1
J: TRBJ2-3
CDR3: ASSEYGDTQY

V: TRBV15
J: TRBJ1-2
CDR3: ATSRADREYGYT

V: TRBV5-1
J: TRBJ1-4
CDR3: ASSTGTGREKLF

V: TRBV18
J: TRBJ2-1
CDR3: ASSPERGYEQF

V: TRBV23-1
J: TRBJ2-1
CDR3: ASSQGSGGAYNEQF

V: TRBV4-2
J: TRBJ2-1
CDR3: ASSQEYGNEQF

V: TRBV7-6
J: TRBJ2-6
CDR3: ASSPLGGPTSGANVLT

V: TRBV28
J: TRBJ1-4
CDR3: ASSWGATNEKLF

V: TRBV7-9
J: TRBJ1-2
CDR3: ASSFGADGSGGYT

V: TRBV6-1
J: TRBJ2-7
CDR3: ASSVGQGNEQY

V: TRBV6-5
J: TRBJ2-1
CDR3: ASSRPSYNEQF

V: TRBV27
J: TRBJ2-7
CDR3: ASSWYQRGLVYEQY